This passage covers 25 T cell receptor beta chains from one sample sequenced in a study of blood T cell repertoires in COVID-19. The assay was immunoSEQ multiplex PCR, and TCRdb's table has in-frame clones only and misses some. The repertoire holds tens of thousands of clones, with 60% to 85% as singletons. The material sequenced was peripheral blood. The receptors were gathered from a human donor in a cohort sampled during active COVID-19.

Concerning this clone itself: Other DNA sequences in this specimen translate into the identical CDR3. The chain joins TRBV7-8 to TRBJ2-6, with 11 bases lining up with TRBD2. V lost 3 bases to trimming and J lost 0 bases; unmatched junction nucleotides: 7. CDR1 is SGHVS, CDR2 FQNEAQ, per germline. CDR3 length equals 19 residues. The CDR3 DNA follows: TGTGCCAGCAGCTTCGGACTAGCGGGCCTCCGCTCTGGGGCCAACGTCCTGACTTTC. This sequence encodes CASSFGLAGLRSGANVLTF.

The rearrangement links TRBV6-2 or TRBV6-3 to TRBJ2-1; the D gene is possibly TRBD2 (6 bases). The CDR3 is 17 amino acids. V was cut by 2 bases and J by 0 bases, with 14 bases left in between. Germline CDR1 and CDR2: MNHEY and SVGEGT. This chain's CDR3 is CASSYEGSGTSYNEQFF. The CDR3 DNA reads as TGTGCCAGCAGTTACGAGGGTAGCGGAACCTCCTACAATGAGCAGTTCTTC.

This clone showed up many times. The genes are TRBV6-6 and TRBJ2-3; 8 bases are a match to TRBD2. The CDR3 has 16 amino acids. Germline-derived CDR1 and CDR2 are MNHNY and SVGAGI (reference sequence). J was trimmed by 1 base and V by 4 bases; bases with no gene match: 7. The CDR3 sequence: CASSFPSGGGTDTQYF. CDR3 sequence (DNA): TGTGCCAGCAGTTTTCCAAGCGGGGGCGGCACAGATACGCAGTATTTT.

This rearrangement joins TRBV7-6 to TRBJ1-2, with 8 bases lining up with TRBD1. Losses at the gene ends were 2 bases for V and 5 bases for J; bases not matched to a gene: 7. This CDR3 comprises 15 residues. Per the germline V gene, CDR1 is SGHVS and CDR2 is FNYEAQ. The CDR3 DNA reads TGTGCCAGCAGCTTAAGGCAGGGGGCGGGGTATGGCTACACCTTC. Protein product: CASSLRQGAGYGYTF. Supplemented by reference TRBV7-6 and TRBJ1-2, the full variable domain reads GAGVSQSPRYKVTKRGQDVALRCDPISGHVSLYWYRQALGQGPEFLTYFNYEAQQDKSGLPNDRFSAERPEGSISTLTIQRTEQRDSAMYRCASSLRQGAGYGYTFGSGTRLTVV.

CDR3 in amino acids: CASIVSPYNEQFF. CDR3 in DNA: TGTGCCAGCATAGTAAGCCCCTACAATGAGCAGTTCTTC. This chain uses TRBV2 with TRBJ2-1; D not resolved. Trimming shortened V by 7 bases and J by 2 bases, and 9 bases separated the two germline ends. The CDR3 has 13 amino acids. Germline loops: CDR1 SNHLY, CDR2 FYNNEI.

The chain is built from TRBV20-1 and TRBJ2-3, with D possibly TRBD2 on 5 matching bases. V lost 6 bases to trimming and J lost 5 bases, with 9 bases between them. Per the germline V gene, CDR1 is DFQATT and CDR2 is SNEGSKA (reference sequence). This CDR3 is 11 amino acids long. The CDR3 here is CSARGGDTQYF. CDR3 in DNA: TGCAGTGCCCGCGGAGGAGATACGCAGTATTTT.

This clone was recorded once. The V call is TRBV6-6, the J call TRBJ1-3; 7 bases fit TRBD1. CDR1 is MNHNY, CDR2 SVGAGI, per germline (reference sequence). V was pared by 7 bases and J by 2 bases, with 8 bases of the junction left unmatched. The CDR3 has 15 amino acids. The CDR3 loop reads CASTRQGGAGNTIYF. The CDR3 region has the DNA TGTGCCAGCACCAGACAGGGAGGAGCTGGAAACACCATATATTTT.

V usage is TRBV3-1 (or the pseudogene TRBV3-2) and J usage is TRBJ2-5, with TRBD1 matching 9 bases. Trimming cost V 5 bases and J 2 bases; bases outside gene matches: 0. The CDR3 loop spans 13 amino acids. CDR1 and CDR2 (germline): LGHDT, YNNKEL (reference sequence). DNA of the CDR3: TGTGCCAGCAGCGACAGGGGGCAAGAGACCCAGTACTTC. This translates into CASSDRGQETQYF.

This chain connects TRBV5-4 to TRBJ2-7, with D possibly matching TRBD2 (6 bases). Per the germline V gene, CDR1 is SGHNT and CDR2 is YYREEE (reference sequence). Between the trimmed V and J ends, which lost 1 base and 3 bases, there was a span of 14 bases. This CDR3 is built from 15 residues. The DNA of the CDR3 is TGTGCCAGCAGCTTGCCGTCGGAGGGGAGCTACGAGCAGTACTTC. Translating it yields CASSLPSEGSYEQYF.

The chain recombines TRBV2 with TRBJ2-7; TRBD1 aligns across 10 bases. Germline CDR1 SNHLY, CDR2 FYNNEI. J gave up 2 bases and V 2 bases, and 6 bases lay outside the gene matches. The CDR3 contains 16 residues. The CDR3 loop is CASSESPGQGPYEQYF. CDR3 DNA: TGTGCCAGCAGTGAATCCCCGGGACAGGGGCCCTACGAGCAGTACTTC.

CDR3 region: CASIDSGSDEQFF. CDR3 nucleotides: TGTGCCAGCATCGACTCCGGGAGCGATGAGCAGTTCTTC. V is TRBV5-6 and J is TRBJ2-1, with a tentative D call TRBD2 (6 bases). The CDR3 has 13 residues. Trimming pared 6 bases from V and 8 bases from J, leaving 15 bases between. Per germline, CDR1 SGHDT and CDR2 YYEEEE.

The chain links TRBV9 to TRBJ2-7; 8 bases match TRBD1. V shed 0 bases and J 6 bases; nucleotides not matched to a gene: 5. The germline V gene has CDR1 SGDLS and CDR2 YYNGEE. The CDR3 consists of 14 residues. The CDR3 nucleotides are TGTGCCAGCAGCGTAGTTCCAGGGGGCGGCGAGCAGTACTTC. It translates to CASSVVPGGGEQYF.

In DNA form, the CDR3 reads TGTGCCAGCAGCCCGACTACTAGCTCCTACGAGCAGTACTTC. Protein product: CASSPTTSSYEQYF. The genes are TRBV3-1 (or the pseudogene TRBV3-2) and TRBJ2-7; D is possibly TRBD2 (5 bases). Germline V gives CDR1 LGHDT, CDR2 YNNKEL (reference sequence). The CDR3 runs 14 residues. The V and J ends lost 4 bases and 0 bases respectively, with 10 bases between them.

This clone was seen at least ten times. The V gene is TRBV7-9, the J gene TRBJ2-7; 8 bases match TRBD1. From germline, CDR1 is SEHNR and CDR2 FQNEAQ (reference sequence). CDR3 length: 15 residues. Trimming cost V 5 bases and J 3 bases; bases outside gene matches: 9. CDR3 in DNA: TGTGCCAGCAGCATCGGACAGGGTTTTGTCTACGAGCAGTACTTC. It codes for CASSIGQGFVYEQYF.

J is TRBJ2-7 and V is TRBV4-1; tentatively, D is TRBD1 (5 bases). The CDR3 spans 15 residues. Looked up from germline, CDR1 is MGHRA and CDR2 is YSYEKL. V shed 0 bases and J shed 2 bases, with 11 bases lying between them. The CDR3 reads CASSQDQGAAYEQYF. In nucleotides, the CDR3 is TGCGCCAGCAGCCAAGATCAAGGGGCAGCCTACGAGCAGTACTTC.

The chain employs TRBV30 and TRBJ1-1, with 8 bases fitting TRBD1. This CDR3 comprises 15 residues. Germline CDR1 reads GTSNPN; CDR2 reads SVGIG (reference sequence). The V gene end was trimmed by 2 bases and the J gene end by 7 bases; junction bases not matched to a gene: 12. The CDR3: CAWSSQGQGLGEAFF. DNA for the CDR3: TGTGCCTGGAGTTCCCAAGGACAGGGTTTGGGTGAAGCTTTCTTT.

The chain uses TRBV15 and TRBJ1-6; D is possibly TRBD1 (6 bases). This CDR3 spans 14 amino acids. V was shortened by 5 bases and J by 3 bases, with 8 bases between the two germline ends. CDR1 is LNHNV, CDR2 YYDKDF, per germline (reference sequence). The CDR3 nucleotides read TGTGCCACCAGCTTCAGGGGCTATAATTCACCCCTCCACTTT. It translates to CATSFRGYNSPLHF.

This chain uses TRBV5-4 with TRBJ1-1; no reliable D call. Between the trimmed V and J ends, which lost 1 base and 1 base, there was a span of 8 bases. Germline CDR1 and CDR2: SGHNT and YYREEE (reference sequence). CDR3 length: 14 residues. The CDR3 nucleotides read TGTGCCAGCAGCTTGTCGGCAGGGAACACTGAAGCTTTCTTT. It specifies CASSLSAGNTEAFF.

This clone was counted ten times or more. CDR3 in amino acids: CASSYHRTRNTGELFF. The CDR3 nucleotides read TGTGCCAGCAGTTACCACCGGACTAGGAACACCGGGGAGCTGTTTTTT. The J gene is TRBJ2-2, the V gene TRBV6-2 or TRBV6-3; 7 bases map to TRBD2. The CDR3 covers 16 residues. The J segment lost 1 base and the V segment lost 2 bases, leaving 4 bases of the junction unmatched. The germline V gene encodes CDR1 MNHEY and CDR2 SVGEGT.

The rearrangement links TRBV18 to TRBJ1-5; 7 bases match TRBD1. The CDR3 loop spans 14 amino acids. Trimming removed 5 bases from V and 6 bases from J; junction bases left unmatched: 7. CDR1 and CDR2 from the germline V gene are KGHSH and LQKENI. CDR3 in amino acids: CASSFTGVIQPQHF. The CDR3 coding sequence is TGTGCCAGCTCATTCACAGGGGTTATTCAGCCCCAGCATTTT.

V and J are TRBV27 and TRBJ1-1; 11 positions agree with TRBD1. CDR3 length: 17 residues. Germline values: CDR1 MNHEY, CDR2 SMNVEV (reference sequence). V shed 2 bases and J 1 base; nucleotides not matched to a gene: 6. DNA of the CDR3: TGTGCCAGCAGTTTAAGCGGGGGGACAGGGGGGAACACTGAAGCTTTCTTT. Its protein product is CASSLSGGTGGNTEAFF.

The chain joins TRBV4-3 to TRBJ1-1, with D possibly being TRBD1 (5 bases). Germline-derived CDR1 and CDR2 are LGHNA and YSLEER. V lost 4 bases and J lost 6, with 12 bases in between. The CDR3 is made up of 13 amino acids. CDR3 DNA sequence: TGCGCCAGCAGCCCAGAGGAAGGGGCTGAAGCTTTCTTT. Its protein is CASSPEEGAEAFF.

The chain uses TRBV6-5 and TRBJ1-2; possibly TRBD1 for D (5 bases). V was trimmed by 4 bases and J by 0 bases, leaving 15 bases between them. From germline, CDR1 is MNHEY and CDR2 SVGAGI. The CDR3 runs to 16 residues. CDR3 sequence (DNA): TGTGCCAGCAGTTCGCGACAGCGCACTGCTAACTATGGCTACACCTTC. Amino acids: CASSSRQRTANYGYTF.

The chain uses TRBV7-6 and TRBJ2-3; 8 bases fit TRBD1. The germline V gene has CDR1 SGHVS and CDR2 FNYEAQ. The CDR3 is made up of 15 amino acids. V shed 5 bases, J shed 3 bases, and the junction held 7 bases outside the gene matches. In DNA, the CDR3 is TGTGCCAGCAGCATCGGGACAGGATATACAGATACGCAGTATTTT. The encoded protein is CASSIGTGYTDTQYF.

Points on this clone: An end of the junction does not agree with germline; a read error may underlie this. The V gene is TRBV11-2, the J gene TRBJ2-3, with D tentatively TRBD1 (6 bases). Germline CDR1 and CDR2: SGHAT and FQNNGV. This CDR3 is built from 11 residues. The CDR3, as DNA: TGTGCCAGCAGCAGAGGGGGTTTACTAATTTTT. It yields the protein CASSRGGLLIF.